By share of the sample, the clone carrying this TCR beta chain is medium-sized. The source of the sample is a study of PD-1 and CTLA-4 blockade in melanoma. CDR1 and CDR2 from the germline V gene are MNHEY and SMNVEV (reference sequence). This CDR3 contains 15 residues. Trimming took 5 bases from V and 0 from J; bases not matched to a gene: 3. Measured with immunoSEQ multiplex PCR; TCRdb has only the in-frame clones, and not every one. This sample has 10,000 to 13,000 clones, with approximately 80% found just once. This TCR derives from a human donor with melanoma. Sequences were derived from CD8+ T cells from peripheral blood, sampled from a patient given anti-PD-1 treatment. The rearrangement uses TRBV27 and TRBJ1-3; 8 bases map to TRBD1. The CDR3 bases are TGTGCCAGCAGTCCAGGGGGCAGCTCTGGAAACACCATATATTTT. This sequence encodes CASSPGGSSGNTIYF.